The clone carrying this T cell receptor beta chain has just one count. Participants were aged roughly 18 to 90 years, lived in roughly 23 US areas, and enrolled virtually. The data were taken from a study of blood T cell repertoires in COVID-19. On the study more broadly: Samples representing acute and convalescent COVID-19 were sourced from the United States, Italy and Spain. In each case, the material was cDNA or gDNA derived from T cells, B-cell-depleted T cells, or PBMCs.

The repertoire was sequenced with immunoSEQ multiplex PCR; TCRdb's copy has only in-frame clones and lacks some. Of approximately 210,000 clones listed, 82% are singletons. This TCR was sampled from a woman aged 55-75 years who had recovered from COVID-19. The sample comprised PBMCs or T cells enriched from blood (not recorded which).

CDR3 coding DNA: TGTGCCAGCAGCTTAGTTTTTGGAGGGGTTGGGGCCAACGTCCTGACTTTC. Its translation is CASSLVFGGVGANVLTF. This chain connects TRBV7-9 to TRBJ2-6; D is possibly TRBD2 (6 bases). V dropped 1 base and J dropped 3 bases, with 13 bases sitting between them. CDR1 is SEHNR and CDR2 is FQNEAQ in the germline V gene (reference sequence). The CDR3 is made up of 17 amino acids. The full variable domain, in which reference TRBV7-9 and TRBJ2-6 provide the parts outside the CDR3, is DTGVSQNPRHKITKRGQNVTFRCDPISEHNRLYWYRQTLGQGPEFLTYFQNEAQLEKSRLLSDRFSAERPKGSFSTLEIQRTEQGDSAMYLCASSLVFGGVGANVLTFGAGSRLTVL.